This T cell receptor beta chain was obtained from a study of cytotoxic CD8 clonotypes in ibrutinib-treated CLL (dated by TCRdb to the early 2020s). Looking at the study overall: In this cohort, more than 14 patients were treatment-naive and approximately 10 were relapsed/refractory, while 17 to 18 had unmutated IGHV. Longitudinal samples were available for about 30% of the roughly 86 trial participants. Cryopreserved peripheral blood mononuclear cells were collected at three points: before therapy, at response, and at either sustained remission or disease progression. Samples averaged roughly 260,000 productive templates and some 91,000 productive rearrangements. All remission and progressive disease samples were collected while patients were still receiving ibrutinib. Responses were partial in roughly 24 patients and complete in 2; after median about 70 months follow-up, around 15 stayed in remission and some twelve progressed. Response samples were taken after a median of 12 months on treatment, ranging from about 6 to 36 months. Overall study results and their limits: Lymph node repertoires were not examined, and the timing of sampling was not matched between patients in sustained remission and those whose disease progressed. Baseline clonality exceeded that of age-matched healthy donors and correlated strongly with circulating CD8+ T-cell counts. Public clonotypes were rare and either contracted or stayed stable during treatment, and the rise in clonality at ibrutinib response reflected the expansion of private clonotypes. An increase in clonality was observed at ibrutinib response, with clonality remaining stable during sustained remission and falling back toward baseline at progression.

Notes on this clone: The specificity of this receptor is unknown. No quality values exist for individual bases; no much larger clone is one base distant.

Including cysteine and phenylalanine, the CDR3 has 14 amino acids. CDR3 DNA is the only sequence kept; it has 42 bases, read in frame from the first base. V loses 5 bases of germline sequence and J loses 6 bases, and the interval between the two ends is 14 bases. CDR1 and CDR2 were assigned from the germline V gene as SGHTA and FQGTGA. The goal of deep resolution MiSeq sequencing was a depth between 1 in 1 million and 1 in 200,000 T cells, and coverage averaged 10x per clonotype. The immunoSEQ hsTCRB Kit was used to generate TCR beta libraries. Under the source paper's analysis protocol: Data were analyzed with ImmunoSEQ Data Assistant and ImmunoSEQ Analyzer, with V, D and J genes assigned per IMGT definitions. Clonality, which ranges from 0 to 1, was calculated as one minus the normalized Shannon entropy of productive rearrangement frequencies. Public clonotype analysis was restricted to overrepresented clonotypes comprising at least 0.05% of each patient's repertoire. Approximately 12 age-matched healthy donor repertoires from immuneACCESS were used as controls for clonality. TCRdb took this table from immuneACCESS and kept in-frame rearrangements with V and J called. Such tables lack part of the clones; where checked against another copy, unresolved V genes explain under half of the gap, and the rest is unexplained. The V and J calls and the clone size are those of that table, but D and trimming were determined from the DNA. Across this sample there are some 58,000 clones, with about 72% seen only once. Together, the top ten hold about 39% of the sample.

The sample's time point, from its label and the paper: 12 months on ibrutinib. Roughly 2 micrograms of genomic DNA were extracted from cryopreserved PBMCs for TCR beta library preparation. Longitudinal blood samples from CLL patients receiving ibrutinib monotherapy were subjected to high-throughput TCR beta sequencing. The patients took part in an open-label, single-center phase 2 trial of ibrutinib monotherapy. The input for sequencing was PBMCs, taken after 12 months of ibrutinib treatment. The TCR sequence derives from a human donor with chronic lymphocytic leukemia. This sequence uses TRBV7-3 and TRBJ2-4; TRBD2 is possibly the D segment (5 matching bases). The CDR3 has the sequence CASSPGGSVNIQYF. The DNA is TGTGCCAGCAGCCCCGGAGGTTCCGTAAACATTCAGTACTTC.